This entry describes one TCR beta chain. This clonotype was recorded at least ten times. The antigen this receptor binds is unknown. Base qualities were left out, and no much larger clone turns up one base away. Synthesis of TCR cDNA relied on 5'RACE template switching, a step that introduced a universal primer site along with unique molecular identifiers. Priming of cDNA synthesis was performed from both the TCR alpha and TCR beta constant segments. Library amplification involved two PCR steps, and the second step added sample barcodes and sequencing adapters. Sequencing of libraries was performed on Illumina HiSeq 2500 (2x100 bp) or NovaSeq (2x150 bp). In the paper's pipeline: MIGEC handled demultiplexing of reads and collapsing into UMI consensus sequences, while MiXCR performed V(D)J alignment. Vaccine-responding clonotypes were defined with edgeR using replicate PBMC samples, requiring FDR below 0.01 and a log2 fold change above 5 up to day 15. Each bulk clonotype was labeled CD4 or CD8 based on which sequenced repertoire, CD4 or CD8, contained the clonotype at higher abundance. TCRdb reran the public reads through fastp at Q25 and MiXCR, keeping productive beta chains. Rows are unified per CDR3 protein, each entry keeping the most common DNA and genes. The V and J calls come from TCRdb's annotation, not from the publication. The sample yields about 110,000 distinct CDR3 sequences; approximately 8.4% were counted once. The ten largest make up 25% of the sample.

This sample stems from a study of T cells after yellow fever vaccination (dated by TCRdb to between 2019 and 2020). About the full investigation: The SMART-Seq v4 Ultra Low Input RNA kit was used to prepare libraries from fractions with low cell numbers. Two healthy male donors made up the cohort, one aged 18 to 29 years and the other aged 30 to 40 years. Bulk PBMC replicates and cell subsets were isolated from blood drawn at multiple timepoints before and after both primary and secondary immunization. Bulk TCR alpha and beta repertoires were sequenced longitudinally to track T-cell clones before and after primary and booster YFV17D yellow fever vaccination.

Counted from cysteine to phenylalanine, this CDR3 has 15 amino acids. Kept here is only the CDR3 DNA, which spans 45 bases and is read in frame from base 1. Taken from the germline V gene, the CDR1 and CDR2 loops are SNHLY and FYNNEI. The V end loses 6 bases and the J end loses 2 bases, and a stretch of 14 bases separates them. On the study overall, not on this receptor specifically: The secondary T-cell response was found to be weaker but faster than the primary response, with a peak reached on day 5 rather than on day 15. Computational filtering was needed because FACS-sorted repertoires could contain abundant contaminating clonotypes from the bulk population. Only two donors were included in the study, so the extent to which the findings can be generalized is limited. After the booster, most clones that had expanded after primary vaccination were detected again (almost 97% of CD4 and under 90% of CD8), suggesting broad maintenance of memory. A small share of clonotypes was detected in both CD4 and CD8 compartments, with the overlap likely arising from convergent recombination.

Explained via the paper, the treatment or condition label denotes: live attenuated yellow fever vaccine strain. PBMCs were isolated from peripheral blood using a standard Ficoll-Paque protocol. Dynabeads CD4 and CD8 positive selection kits were used to isolate the CD4 and CD8 T-cell fractions. TriZol was used to extract RNA from bulk PBMCs, CD4 and CD8 fractions, and dextramer-positive and dextramer-negative fractions. Sequenced material: CD8+ T cells sorted from PBMCs, taken 45 days after the yellow fever booster vaccination. The chain is encoded by TRBV2 joined to TRBJ1-5; D gene: possibly TRBD1, on 5 matching bases. This clonotype was sampled from a young man who received the YFV17D yellow fever vaccine. The bases read TGTGCCAGCAGAGAGGGGACGGCCGGCAATCAGCCCCAGCATTTT. This translates into CASREGTAGNQPQHF.